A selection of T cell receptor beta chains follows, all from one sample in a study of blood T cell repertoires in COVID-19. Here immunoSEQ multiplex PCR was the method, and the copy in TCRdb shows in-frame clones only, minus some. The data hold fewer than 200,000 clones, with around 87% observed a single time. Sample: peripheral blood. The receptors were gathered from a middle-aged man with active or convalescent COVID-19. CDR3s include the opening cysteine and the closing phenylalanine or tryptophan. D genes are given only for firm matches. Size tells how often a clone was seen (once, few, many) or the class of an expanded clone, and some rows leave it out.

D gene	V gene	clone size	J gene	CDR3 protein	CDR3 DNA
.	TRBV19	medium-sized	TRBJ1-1	CASSPSTGTEAFF	TGTGCCAGTAGTCCTTCGACAGGCACTGAAGCTTTCTTT
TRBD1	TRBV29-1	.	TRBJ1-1	CSVGGTGVLRNTEAFF	TGCAGCGTGGGGGGGACAGGGGTCCTCAGGAACACTGAAGCTTTCTTT
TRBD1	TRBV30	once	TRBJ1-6	CAWRWGTGVSPLHF	TGTGCCTGGAGGTGGGGGACAGGGGTCTCACCCCTCCACTTT
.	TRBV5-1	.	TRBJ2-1	CASGPDSNEQFF	TGCGCCAGCGGACCTGACAGCAATGAGCAGTTCTTC
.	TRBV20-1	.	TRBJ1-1	CSASGSGGTEAFF	TGCAGTGCTAGTGGCTCCGGGGGCACTGAAGCTTTCTTT
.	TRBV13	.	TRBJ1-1	CASSPRPTEAFF	TGTGCCAGCAGCCCGCGGCCTACTGAAGCTTTCTTT
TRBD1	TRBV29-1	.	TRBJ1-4	CSAHPGTGSEKLFF	TGCAGCGCCCACCCCGGGACAGGGAGTGAAAAACTGTTTTTT
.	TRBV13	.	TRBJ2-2	CASSPDDGGRATGELFF	TGTGCCAGCAGCCCCGATGATGGGGGCCGTGCCACCGGGGAGCTGTTTTTT
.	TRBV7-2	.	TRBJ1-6	CASSLVQGSESPLHF	TGTGCCAGCAGCTTAGTCCAGGGAAGTGAGTCACCCCTCCACTTT
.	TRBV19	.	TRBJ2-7	CASSISLSRTTFGYEQYF	TGTGCCAGTAGTATATCCCTCTCGCGTACGACTTTCGGCTACGAGCAGTACTTC
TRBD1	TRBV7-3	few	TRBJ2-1	CASSTQGYRRNEQFF	TGTGCCAGCAGCACACAGGGGTACCGTCGCAATGAGCAGTTCTTC
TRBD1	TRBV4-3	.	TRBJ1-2	CASSPNRGFGYTF	TGCGCCAGCAGCCCGAACAGGGGGTTTGGCTACACCTTC
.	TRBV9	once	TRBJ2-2	CASSVFWNTGELFF	TGTGCCAGCAGCGTATTCTGGAACACCGGGGAGCTGTTTTTT
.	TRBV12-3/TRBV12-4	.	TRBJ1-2	CASSFRQDYGYTF	TGTGCCAGCAGTTTCCGACAGGACTATGGCTACACCTTC
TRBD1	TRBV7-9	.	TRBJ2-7	CASSEGQGISYEQYF	TGTGCCAGCAGCGAGGGACAGGGGATCTCCTACGAGCAGTACTTC
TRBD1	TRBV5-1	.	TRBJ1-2	CASSPPGQGAKGYTF	TGCGCCAGCAGCCCACCGGGACAGGGGGCGAAGGGCTACACCTTC
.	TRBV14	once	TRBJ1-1	CASSQGQGPYTEAFF	TGTGCCAGCAGCCAAGGGCAGGGGCCGTACACTGAAGCTTTCTTT
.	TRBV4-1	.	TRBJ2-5	CASSFRQAGQETQYF	TGCGCCAGCAGCTTCCGACAGGCTGGCCAAGAGACCCAGTACTTC
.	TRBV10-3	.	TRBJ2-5	CAISESGHLQETQYF	TGTGCCATCAGTGAGTCGGGACACCTCCAAGAGACCCAGTACTTC
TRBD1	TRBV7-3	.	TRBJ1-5	CASSYLIDRDGNQPQHF	TGTGCCAGCAGCTACCTAATCGACAGGGATGGCAATCAGCCCCAGCATTTT
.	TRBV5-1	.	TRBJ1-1	CASSLVTGNTEAFF	TGCGCCAGCAGCTTGGTCACAGGGAACACTGAAGCTTTCTTT
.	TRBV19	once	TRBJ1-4	CASKGATNEKLFF	TGTGCCAGTAAGGGGGCAACTAATGAAAAACTGTTTTTT
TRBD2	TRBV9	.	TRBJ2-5	CASSAWTSGGETQYF	TGTGCCAGCAGCGCCTGGACTAGCGGGGGGGAGACCCAGTACTTC
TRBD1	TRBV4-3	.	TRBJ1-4	CASSQDPGQGGEKLFF	TGCGCCAGCAGCCAGGACCCGGGACAGGGGGGTGAAAAACTGTTTTTT
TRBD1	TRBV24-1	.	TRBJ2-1	CATSDVRRDRADEQFF	TGTGCCACCAGTGATGTACGCCGGGACAGGGCCGATGAGCAGTTCTTC
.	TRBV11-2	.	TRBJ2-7	CASSLVLASYEQYF	TGTGCCAGCAGCTTAGTTCTAGCCTCCTACGAGCAGTACTTC
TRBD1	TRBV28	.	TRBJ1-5	CASRTGQGGDQPQHF	TGTGCCAGCAGAACAGGACAGGGGGGCGATCAGCCCCAGCATTTT
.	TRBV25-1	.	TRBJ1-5	CASSEADGYQPQHF	TGTGCCAGCAGTGAAGCTGACGGGTATCAGCCCCAGCATTTT
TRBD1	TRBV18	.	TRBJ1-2	CASSPPRDRALYGYTF	TGTGCCAGCTCACCACCGAGGGACAGGGCCCTCTATGGCTACACCTTC
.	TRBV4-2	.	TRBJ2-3	CASSQESWADRSDTQYF	TGTGCCAGCAGCCAAGAGAGTTGGGCTGATCGCTCAGATACGCAGTATTTT
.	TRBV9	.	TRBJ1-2	CASSVEEGALYGYTF	TGTGCCAGCAGCGTAGAAGAGGGTGCACTCTATGGCTACACCTTC
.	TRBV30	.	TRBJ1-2	CAWSADRRLAF	TGTGCCTGGAGTGCAGACAGAAGGCTGGCCTTC
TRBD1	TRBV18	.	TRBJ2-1	CASSPGTGYHNEQFF	TGTGCCAGCTCACCCGGGACAGGGTACCACAATGAGCAGTTCTTC
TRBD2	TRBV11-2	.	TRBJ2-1	CASSLNSGGAREQFF	TGTGCCAGCAGCTTAAATAGCGGGGGGGCTCGCGAGCAGTTCTTC
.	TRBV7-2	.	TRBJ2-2	CASSTGLNTGELFF	TGTGCCAGCAGCACGGGACTCAACACCGGGGAGCTGTTTTTT
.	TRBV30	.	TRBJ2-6	CAWSPTGISGANVLTF	TGTGCCTGGAGTCCAACGGGGATCTCTGGGGCCAACGTCCTGACTTTC
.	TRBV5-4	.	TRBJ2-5	CASSLQETQYF	TGTGCCAGCAGCCTTCAAGAGACCCAGTACTTC
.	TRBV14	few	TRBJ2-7	CASSPHNYEQYF	TGTGCCAGCAGCCCACACAACTACGAGCAGTACTTC
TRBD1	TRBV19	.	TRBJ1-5	CASSSPGGTNQPQHF	TGTGCCAGTAGTAGCCCAGGGGGCACCAATCAGCCCCAGCATTTT
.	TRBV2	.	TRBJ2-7	CASSVSDEQYF	TGTGCCAGCAGTGTATCCGACGAGCAGTACTTC